The 6 T cell receptor beta chains below were found in one sample sequenced in a study of cytomegalovirus exposure and HLA in healthy donors. PCR used 60 Vbeta primers and 13 Jbeta primers. TCRdb's copy holds only in-frame clones and misses some; the assay was immunoSEQ multiplex PCR. The repertoire holds some 150,000 clones, with roughly 76% as singletons. Material: PBMCs. These receptors all stem from a woman aged 45-65 years in good health and CMV-seronegative.

This rearrangement joins TRBV30 to TRBJ2-1; 7 nucleotides agree with TRBD2. CDR1 and CDR2 from the germline V gene are GTSNPN and SVGIG (reference sequence). V shed 4 bases and J 0 bases; nucleotides not matched to a gene: 3. The CDR3 loop spans 14 amino acids. The CDR3 reads CAWIGGSSYNEQFF. The CDR3 DNA is TGTGCCTGGATTGGCGGGAGCTCCTACAATGAGCAGTTCTTC.

The chain is built from TRBV5-4 and TRBJ1-2; 8 bases are shared with TRBD1. V lost 4 bases to trimming and J lost 5 bases; unmatched junction nucleotides: 7. The CDR3 extends over 14 amino acids. The germline gives CDR1 SGHNT, CDR2 YYREEE (reference sequence). The CDR3 region has the DNA TGTGCCAGCAGCCCGGACAGGGCACTTTATGGCTACACCTTC. Translated: CASSPDRALYGYTF. Full variable domain (remainder filled in from reference TRBV5-4 and TRBJ1-2): ETGVTQSPTHLIKTRGQQVTLRCSSQSGHNTVSWYQQALGQGPQFIFQYYREEENGRGNFPPRFSGLQFPNYSSELNVNALELDDSALYLCASSPDRALYGYTFGSGTRLTVV.

CDR3 residues: CASSFGGGRADTQYF. Here the CDR3 DNA reads TGTGCCAGCAGCTTCGGCGGGGGGCGGGCAGATACGCAGTATTTT. This chain uses TRBV5-4 with TRBJ2-3; 8 bases map to TRBD2. V was clipped by 2 bases and J by 4 bases; unmatched bases: 6. There are 15 residues in the CDR3. Germline loops: CDR1 SGHNT, CDR2 YYREEE (reference sequence). Full variable domain (missing parts from reference TRBV5-4 and TRBJ2-3): ETGVTQSPTHLIKTRGQQVTLRCSSQSGHNTVSWYQQALGQGPQFIFQYYREEENGRGNFPPRFSGLQFPNYSSELNVNALELDDSALYLCASSFGGGRADTQYFGPGTRLTVL.

The chain uses TRBV27 and TRBJ2-3; 10 bases fit TRBD2. The CDR3 extends over 15 amino acids. Trimming took 6 bases from V and 0 from J; bases not matched to a gene: 3. In germline, CDR1 is MNHEY, CDR2 SMNVEV (reference sequence). The CDR3 sequence: CASSTSGASTDTQYF. The CDR3 nucleotides are TGTGCCAGCAGCACTAGCGGGGCTAGCACAGATACGCAGTATTTT.

This CDR3 is CASSPRLADLRNEQYF. CDR3 in DNA: TGCGCCAGCAGCCCAAGACTAGCGGACCTTAGGAACGAGCAGTACTTC. This rearrangement joins TRBV5-1 to TRBJ2-7, with 9 positions matching TRBD2. Germline assignment: CDR1 SGHRS and CDR2 YFSETQ. After removal of 4 bases from V and 5 bases from J, the junction contained 13 bases not matched to a gene. The CDR3 is 16 residues long.

V and J are TRBV7-9 and TRBJ2-7, with a weak D call TRBD1 (6 bases). There are 12 residues in the CDR3. Germline V CDR1 and CDR2: SEHNR, FQNEAQ (reference sequence). Trimming left V 11 bases short and J 7 bases short, with 18 bases between. The CDR3 coding sequence is TGTGCCTTTAGCACAGGGACGGGGGAGCAGTACTTC. It yields the protein CAFSTGTGEQYF. Full variable domain (rest looked up from reference TRBV7-9 and TRBJ2-7): DTGVSQNPRHKITKRGQNVTFRCDPISEHNRLYWYRQTLGQGPEFLTYFQNEAQLEKSRLLSDRFSAERPKGSFSTLEIQRTEQGDSAMYLCAFSTGTGEQYFGPGTRLTVT.